The 3 T cell receptor beta chains in this list originate from one sample, sequenced in a study of CD8 T cells in ankylosing spondylitis (dated by TCRdb to the late 2010s). Library construction relied on 5' RACE. The sequencing machine was an Illumina HiSeq 2500. Using fastp trimming at Q25 and MiXCR clonotype assembly, TCRdb reanalyzed the public sequencing data and kept in-frame beta chains. Rows with one shared CDR3 protein collapse into an entry with the most common genes and DNA. For this sample there are 380,000 or so distinct CDR3 sequences; 20% appear just once. Roughly 14% of the sample rests with the top ten. The sequencing sample was made of blood, either unsorted or a sorted T cell fraction (not recorded which). These receptor sequences come from a male donor with ankylosing spondylitis or in good health (not recorded which).

The gene calls are TRBV12-3 or TRBV12-4 and TRBJ2-7; 8 bases are shared with TRBD2. CDR3 length equals 12 residues. Unmatched junction bases numbered 4, after V lost 6 bases and J lost 6 bases. The CDR3 DNA follows: TGTGCCAGCAGCCTTGCGGGGGGCGAGCAGTACTTC. It codes for CASSLAGGEQYF.

In this sample, this clonotype turned up a few times. The chain carries TRBV7-9 and TRBJ1-4; maybe TRBD1 (6 bases). This CDR3 is built from 14 residues. The V and J ends lost 3 bases and 5 bases respectively, with 10 bases between them. Germline CDR1 SEHNR, CDR2 FQNEAQ (reference sequence). CDR3 sequence: CASSFRQGNEKLFF. The CDR3 coding sequence is TGTGCCAGCAGCTTTCGGCAGGGGAATGAAAAACTGTTTTTT.

This clonotype was seen ten or more times. The chain's CDR3 is CASRPGTSYEQYF. CDR3 DNA sequence: TGTGCCAGCAGACCGGGGACCTCCTACGAGCAGTACTTC. V gene TRBV12-3 or TRBV12-4 combines with J gene TRBJ2-7; either TRBD1 or TRBD2 may fit D (5 bases each). The CDR3 is made up of 13 amino acids. Trimming shortened V by 6 bases and J by 0 bases, and 9 bases separated the two germline ends.